Listed below are T cell receptor beta chains from one sample, sequenced in a study of T-cell reconstitution after alpha-beta-depleted transplantation in children. TCRdb re-called the PCR reads through MiXCR, storing one row per CDR3 protein. The table lists some 500,000 distinct CDR3 sequences, around 18% of them singletons. The source material was PBMCs from the stem cell graft donor, sampled from the stem cell graft. These receptors all stem from a human donor who donated a stem cell graft to a child with acute lymphoblastic leukemia. The CDR3 runs from the conserved cysteine through the conserved F or W. A D gene is named only where the DNA matches it firmly. Some rows mark clone size as missing; the rest say once, few, many or name a class of expanded clone.

V	size	J	D	CDR3	DNA
TRBV20-1	-	TRBJ2-3	-	CSARDQGRTDTQYF	TGCAGTGCTAGAGACCAGGGACGCACAGATACGCAGTATTTT
TRBV28	-	TRBJ2-3	-	CASSLGQVINVDTQYF	TGTGCCAGCAGTTTGGGTCAGGTCATTAACGTCGATACGCAGTATTTT
TRBV5-1	few	TRBJ2-1	-	CASSKPGTHNNEQFF	TGCGCCAGCAGCAAACCCGGGACTCATAACAATGAGCAGTTCTTC
TRBV5-1	-	TRBJ1-1	-	CASSPGHMDTEAFF	TGCGCCAGCAGTCCGGGACATATGGACACTGAAGCTTTCTTT
TRBV29-1	few	TRBJ2-2	-	CSVGYPFANTGELFF	TGCAGCGTTGGGTACCCTTTCGCGAACACCGGGGAGCTGTTTTTT
TRBV7-9	few	TRBJ1-2	-	CASSLAHTNYGYTF	TGTGCCAGCAGCTTAGCCCACACCAACTATGGCTACACCTTC
TRBV5-1	few	TRBJ2-7	TRBD1	CASSLDTGGYEQYF	TGCGCCAGCAGCTTGGATACAGGGGGCTACGAGCAGTACTTC
TRBV7-6	-	TRBJ1-2	-	CASSSGRRGYTF	TGTGCCAGCAGCTCCGGAAGAAGGGGCTACACCTTC
TRBV20-1	few	TRBJ2-7	TRBD2	CSAPRGRWNEQYF	TGCAGTGCCCCCCGCGGGAGATGGAACGAGCAGTACTTC
TRBV14	-	TRBJ2-3	-	CASSRVFRDTQYF	TGTGCCAGCAGCCGAGTTTTTCGAGATACGCAGTATTTT
TRBV27	-	TRBJ2-7	-	CASSGLGWGYEQYF	TGTGCCAGCAGTGGCCTGGGCTGGGGCTACGAGCAGTACTTC
TRBV7-9	few	TRBJ2-7	-	CASSASPGIGIEQYF	TGTGCCAGCAGCGCCTCACCGGGTATTGGGATCGAGCAGTACTTC
TRBV20-1	few	TRBJ2-3	TRBD2	CSAGGLAGPSPDTQYF	TGCAGTGCTGGGGGACTAGCGGGGCCATCCCCGGATACGCAGTATTTT
TRBV7-2	few	TRBJ1-6	-	CASSLHSSYNSPLHF	TGTGCCAGCAGCTTACACAGCTCCTATAATTCACCCCTCCACTTT
TRBV27	many	TRBJ2-5	TRBD1	CASSSQTGGVKTQYF	TGTGCCAGCAGTTCCCAGACAGGGGGCGTAAAGACCCAGTACTTC
TRBV7-6	few	TRBJ2-7	-	CASSLEGGSGYEQYF	TGTGCCAGCAGCTTAGAGGGGGGGAGCGGCTACGAGCAGTACTTC
TRBV5-5	few	TRBJ2-7	TRBD2	CASTLTQTGLAGDEQYF	TGTGCCAGCACCCTTACCCAGACGGGACTAGCGGGGGACGAGCAGTACTTC
TRBV5-1	many	TRBJ2-7	-	CASSLAPGESYEQYF	TGCGCCAGCAGCTTGGCTCCGGGGGAGTCCTACGAGCAGTACTTC
TRBV5-1	-	TRBJ2-7	-	CASKGQSSYEQYF	TGCGCCAGCAAAGGACAGAGCTCCTACGAGCAGTACTTC
TRBV7-3	few	TRBJ2-1	TRBD2	CASSSSGSGSYNEQFF	TGTGCCAGCAGCTCAAGCGGGAGTGGCTCCTACAATGAGCAGTTCTTC
TRBV11-2	few	TRBJ2-1	TRBD2	CASLRSGLAGRSSYNEQFF	TGTGCCAGCCTTAGATCCGGACTAGCGGGTAGGAGCTCCTACAATGAGCAGTTCTTC
TRBV7-8	few	TRBJ2-2	-	CASSSYLLEGGGELFF	TGTGCCAGCAGCTCCTATCTCCTAGAGGGAGGCGGGGAGCTGTTTTTT
TRBV7-2	-	TRBJ1-2	-	CASSPRGLGYTF	TGTGCCAGCAGCCCCAGGGGTCTTGGCTACACCTTC
TRBV20-1	few	TRBJ1-1	-	CNLQENTEVFF	TGCAACCTACAGGAGAACACTGAAGTTTTCTTT
TRBV4-1	-	TRBJ2-1	TRBD2	CASSQDRVAGERDEQFF	TGCGCCAGCAGCCAAGATCGGGTAGCGGGAGAACGGGATGAGCAGTTCTTC
TRBV7-9	many	TRBJ1-5	-	CASSSDRLGHSNQPQHF	TGTGCCAGCAGCTCCGACAGGCTGGGGCATAGCAATCAGCCCCAGCATTTT
TRBV10-3	-	TRBJ1-1	-	CDIASLRGSTEAFF	TGTGACATCGCTTCACTGAGGGGGAGCACTGAAGCTTTCTTT
TRBV29-1	-	TRBJ1-1	TRBD1	CSVEDVTGDEGAFF	TGCAGCGTTGAAGATGTTACAGGGGATGAGGGAGCTTTCTTT
TRBV9	few	TRBJ2-1	TRBD2	CASSVEGLAGTNEQFF	TGTGCCAGCAGCGTAGAAGGGCTAGCGGGAACGAATGAGCAGTTCTTC
TRBV6-4	-	TRBJ1-6	TRBD1	CASSSLTGGSPLHF	TGTGCCAGCAGTTCCTTGACAGGGGGTTCACCCCTCCACTTT
TRBV12-3/TRBV12-4	-	TRBJ2-1	-	CASSPRLPEAYNEQFF	TGTGCCAGCAGTCCCAGACTACCAGAAGCCTACAATGAGCAGTTCTTC
TRBV29-1	-	TRBJ2-7	-	CSARLNSNPLF	TGCAGCGCTCGACTCAACAGCAACCCCTTGTTC
TRBV12-3/TRBV12-4	-	TRBJ2-1	-	CASSLKGKDEQFF	TGTGCCAGCAGTTTGAAAGGGAAGGATGAGCAGTTCTTC
TRBV5-5	-	TRBJ2-5	-	CASSPWGETQYF	TGTGCCAGCTCCCCCTGGGGCGAGACCCAGTACTTC
TRBV18	-	TRBJ2-5	TRBD2	CASSSGLKETQYF	TGTGCCAGCTCGTCGGGACTAAAGGAGACCCAGTACTTC
TRBV29-1	-	TRBJ2-7	-	CSALRDPEQYF	TGCAGCGCCCTGAGGGATCCCGAGCAGTACTTC
TRBV11-2	few	TRBJ2-1	TRBD2	CASSRRLADSSYNEQFF	TGTGCCAGCAGCCGACGACTAGCGGACAGCTCCTACAATGAGCAGTTCTTC
TRBV20-1	-	TRBJ2-7	TRBD1	CSARVQGQGAREQYF	TGCAGTGCTAGAGTCCAAGGACAGGGGGCCAGAGAGCAGTACTTC
TRBV5-1	few	TRBJ1-2	TRBD1	CASSPMTGGFYGYTF	TGCGCCAGCAGCCCTATGACAGGGGGCTTCTATGGCTACACCTTC
TRBV5-1	few	TRBJ2-1	-	CASSLSQGQFYNEQFF	TGCGCCAGCAGCTTGTCTCAGGGCCAATTTTACAATGAGCAGTTCTTC
TRBV9	few	TRBJ2-1	-	CASSVDSGTYNEQFF	TGTGCCAGCAGCGTAGATAGCGGAACCTACAATGAGCAGTTCTTC
TRBV20-1	few	TRBJ2-1	-	CSAITNNPGWDNEQFF	TGCAGTGCTATCACAAATAACCCGGGTTGGGACAATGAGCAGTTCTTC
TRBV5-1	-	TRBJ2-3	-	CASSLWDSTDTQYF	TGCGCCAGCAGCCTATGGGACAGCACAGATACGCAGTATTTT
TRBV7-2	-	TRBJ2-7	TRBD2	CASSLDAGGPREQYF	TGTGCCAGCAGCTTAGACGCGGGAGGGCCCCGCGAGCAGTACTTC
TRBV4-1	few	TRBJ2-3	TRBD2	CASSRWGERESTDTQYF	TGCGCCAGCAGCCGTTGGGGGGAGCGGGAGAGCACAGATACGCAGTATTTT
TRBV3-1	-	TRBJ2-1	-	CASSQESDNEQFF	TGTGCCAGCAGCCAAGAATCTGACAATGAGCAGTTCTTC
TRBV5-6	few	TRBJ2-3	-	CASSSLLGTDTQYF	TGTGCCAGCAGCTCCTTACTTGGCACAGATACGCAGTATTTT
TRBV29-1	-	TRBJ2-1	TRBD2	CSGGLAPVFEQFF	TGCAGCGGTGGACTAGCCCCCGTTTTTGAGCAGTTCTTC
TRBV5-1	-	TRBJ2-5	TRBD2	CASRQTSGEETQYF	TGCGCCAGCAGGCAAACTAGCGGGGAGGAGACCCAGTACTTC
TRBV20-1	-	TRBJ1-3	-	CNASPRVGNTIYF	TGCAATGCTAGCCCCCGGGTAGGAAACACCATATATTTT
TRBV12-3/TRBV12-4	few	TRBJ2-3	-	CASSPTGLAGTQYF	TGTGCCAGCAGCCCAACGGGGCTGGCGGGTACGCAGTATTTT
TRBV12-3/TRBV12-4	-	TRBJ2-7	TRBD1	CASSLGQERTREQYF	TGTGCCAGCAGCCTCGGACAGGAAAGAACCCGGGAGCAGTACTTC
TRBV15	-	TRBJ2-1	TRBD2	CATSPGLAGGMRNEQFF	TGTGCCACCAGTCCAGGGCTAGCGGGAGGGATGAGGAATGAGCAGTTCTTC
TRBV20-1	-	TRBJ2-7	-	CSASLPGGPTPYEQYF	TGCAGTGCTAGCCTCCCGGGCGGCCCCACCCCTTACGAGCAGTACTTC